The 30 T cell receptor beta chains reported below all come from one sample, sequenced in a study of cytomegalovirus exposure and HLA in healthy donors (dated by TCRdb to about 2017). Library method: the immunoSEQ multiplex PCR assay. For the multiplex PCR, a mixture combining 60 forward primers for TCR Vbeta segments and 13 reverse primers for TCR Jbeta segments was used. The immuneACCESS repertoire file appears here via TCRdb, limited to in-frame rearrangements. These files lack a portion of the clones; in checked studies, under half of the deficit traces to unresolved V genes, and the cause of the others is not known. The sample contains 200,000 to 250,000 clones, around 80% of them found a single time. Approximately 5.3% of the sample is taken by the ten largest. Sequenced sample: PBMCs. The source of these receptors is a woman between 40 and 55 years old in good health and CMV-seropositive.

This clone has just a few counts. The J gene is TRBJ1-1, the V gene TRBV27; the D is unclear. Germline lookup yields CDR1 MNHEY and CDR2 SMNVEV (reference sequence). V was clipped by 4 bases and J by 0 bases, with 12 bases between them. The CDR3 is made up of 15 amino acids. CDR3 DNA sequence: TGTGCCAGCAGTTATGACGGACTAATGAACACTGAAGCTTTCTTT. It is translated as CASSYDGLMNTEAFF.

This clone was counted between two and nine times. The chain uses TRBV6-6 and TRBJ1-4, with 10 bases aligning to TRBD1. Per germline, CDR1 MNHNY and CDR2 SVGAGI (reference sequence). V lost 6 bases to trimming and J lost 10 bases; unmatched junction nucleotides: 5. CDR3 size: 13 residues. CDR3 in amino acids: CASSLRQGAKLFF. The CDR3 coding sequence is TGTGCCAGCAGCCTCCGACAGGGGGCAAAACTGTTTTTT.

This clone was seen just once. The rearrangement links TRBV10-1 to TRBJ2-2, with D uncertain. Between the trimmed V and J ends, which lost 5 bases and 4 bases, there was a span of 11 bases. Germline V gene sequence: CDR1 WNHNN, CDR2 SYGVQD (reference sequence). There are 14 residues in the CDR3. The CDR3 nucleotides read TGCGCCAGCAGTTTGAAACAGATCACCGGGGAGCTGTTTTTT. Encoded protein: CASSLKQITGELFF.

Only one count was recorded for this clone. This rearrangement joins TRBV7-2 to TRBJ1-2; D uncertain. The V gene lost 2 bases and the J gene lost 2 bases, with 6 bases spanning the gap. Germline CDR1 and CDR2: SGHTA and FQGNSA. The CDR3 has 13 residues. CDR3 region: CASSLLQNYGYTF. The CDR3 nucleotides read TGTGCCAGCAGCTTACTGCAGAACTATGGCTACACCTTC.

This chain connects TRBV10-2 to TRBJ2-3; D is unclear. The CDR3 has 14 residues. Trimming stripped 4 bases from V and 2 bases from J, with 10 bases between. Germline CDR1 is WSHSY and CDR2 is SAAADI. The CDR3 DNA sequence: TGCGCCAGCAGTGCTCAGCGTCTCACAGATACGCAGTATTTT. Amino acid sequence: CASSAQRLTDTQYF.

This clone was seen a single time. This chain connects TRBV30 to TRBJ1-2, with 9 bases identical to TRBD1. J lost 4 bases, V lost 3 bases, and 9 bases had no gene match. The germline gives CDR1 GTSNPN, CDR2 SVGIG (reference sequence). This CDR3 is 15 amino acids long. CDR3 DNA sequence: TGTGCCTGGAGCCTAACAGGGGGCAGTGGCTATGGCTACACCTTC. Protein sequence: CAWSLTGGSGYGYTF. Supplemented by reference TRBV30 and TRBJ1-2, the full variable domain reads SQTIHQWPATLVQPVGSPLSLECTVEGTSNPNLYWYRQAAGRGLQLLFYSVGIGQISSEVPQNLSASRPQDRQFILSSKKLLLSDSGFYLCAWSLTGGSGYGYTFGSGTRLTVV.

In its sample, this clone was seen a few times. The chain couples TRBV25-1 to TRBJ2-7; 7 nucleotides match TRBD1. The CDR3 runs to 12 residues. V was pared by 4 bases and J by 3 bases, with 0 bases of the junction left unmatched. Germline V CDR1 and CDR2: MGHDK, SYGVNS. CDR3 amino acids: CASSGQGYEQYF. Here the CDR3 DNA reads TGTGCCAGCAGTGGACAGGGCTACGAGCAGTACTTC.

V is TRBV19 and J is TRBJ1-1; D unresolved. V gave up 3 bases and J gave up 4 bases, with 15 bases separating them. This CDR3 is 15 amino acids long. Per germline, CDR1 LNHDA and CDR2 SQIVND (reference sequence). CDR3 protein: CASSIGDSLSTEAFF. CDR3 sequence (DNA): TGTGCCAGTAGTATCGGCGATAGCCTTAGCACTGAAGCTTTCTTT.

This chain uses TRBV15 with TRBJ2-3, with a tentative D call TRBD2 (6 bases). The V gene's germline CDR1 is LNHNV and CDR2 YYDKDF (reference sequence). CDR3 length: 15 residues. V gave up 5 bases and J gave up 8 bases, with 20 bases separating them. CDR3 DNA: TGTGCCACCAGCGAACTAACCGGAGGGCACTCTACGCAGTATTTT. Protein: CATSELTGGHSTQYF.

J is TRBJ1-2 and V is TRBV5-1, with 7 bases that match TRBD1. V shed 4 bases, J shed 2 bases, and the junction held 8 bases outside the gene matches. CDR3 length: 15 amino acids. In germline, CDR1 is SGHRS, CDR2 YFSETQ. CDR3 sequence (DNA): TGCGCCAGCAGCCCCGGGACAGTAAACAACTATGGCTACACCTTC. This codes for CASSPGTVNNYGYTF.

The sample holds a few counts of this clone. The chain carries TRBV19 and TRBJ1-1; D not resolved. The germline V and J ends were trimmed by 2 bases and 3 bases, with 7 bases remaining between them. The V gene's germline CDR1 is LNHDA and CDR2 SQIVND (reference sequence). CDR3 length: 13 amino acids. CDR3 nucleotide sequence: TGTGCCAGTAGTATACAGATTGACACTGAAGCTTTCTTT. Translating it yields CASSIQIDTEAFF.

V and J are TRBV7-2 and TRBJ1-2, with TRBD1 matching over 8 bases. With 5 bases clipped from V and 0 bases from J, the junction kept 5 bases outside the gene matches. The CDR3 contains 15 residues. CDR1 is SGHTA and CDR2 is FQGNSA in the germline V gene. CDR3 region: CASSPGQGANYGYTF. The CDR3 bases are TGTGCCAGCAGCCCAGGACAGGGAGCTAACTATGGCTACACCTTC.

Points on this clone: The junction shows a germline mismatch at one end, possibly a read error. The chain couples TRBV7-9 to TRBJ1-1; perhaps TRBD1 as D (6 bases). The CDR3 is made up of 15 amino acids. The germline V gene has CDR1 SEHNR and CDR2 FQNEAQ (reference sequence). Here the CDR3 reads CSSSLSRTVNTEAFF. CDR3 nucleotide sequence: TGTTCCAGCAGCTTAAGCCGGACAGTTAACACTGAAGCTTTCTTT.

J is TRBJ1-2 and V is TRBV5-6, with D maybe TRBD1 (6 bases). This CDR3 is built from 13 residues. Germline lookup yields CDR1 SGHDT and CDR2 YYEEEE. The V gene lost 5 bases and the J gene lost 4 bases, with 12 bases spanning the gap. In nucleotides, the CDR3 is TGTGCCAGCAGTCGACAGGACCTCTATGGCTACACCTTC. Translation gives CASSRQDLYGYTF. Full variable domain (rest looked up from reference TRBV5-6 and TRBJ1-2): DAGVTQSPTHLIKTRGQQVTLRCSPKSGHDTVSWYQQALGQGPQFIFQYYEEEERQRGNFPDRFSGHQFPNYSSELNVNALLLGDSALYLCASSRQDLYGYTFGSGTRLTVV.

This chain uses TRBV25-1 with TRBJ2-2, with 8 nucleotides matching TRBD1. This CDR3 spans 15 amino acids. In germline, CDR1 is MGHDK, CDR2 SYGVNS. V lost 4 bases to trimming and J lost 5 bases; unmatched junction nucleotides: 6. The CDR3 is CASSGRTGRTGELFF. The CDR3 DNA reads TGTGCCAGCAGTGGTCGGACAGGGCGGACCGGGGAGCTGTTTTTT.

The V call is TRBV2, the J call TRBJ2-1; a weak D match, TRBD2 (6 bases). The CDR3 contains 15 residues. The V and J ends lost 3 bases and 4 bases respectively, with 13 bases between them. Germline values: CDR1 SNHLY, CDR2 FYNNEI. This CDR3 is CASSEERGTYNEQFF. The CDR3 DNA follows: TGTGCCAGCAGTGAGGAACGGGGGACGTACAATGAGCAGTTCTTC.

This clone has just one count. The gene calls are TRBV30 and TRBJ2-5, with TRBD2 matching 10 bases. V gave up 8 bases and J gave up 5 bases; unmatched junction bases: 11. Germline V gene lookup returns CDR1 GTSNPN and CDR2 SVGIG (reference sequence). The CDR3 contains 14 residues. In DNA form, the CDR3 reads TGTGCCCGGACTAGCGGAGCTTCCACCGAGACCCAGTACTTC. Translation gives CARTSGASTETQYF.

The genes are TRBV9 and TRBJ2-1, with 11 bases lining up with TRBD2. This CDR3 has 15 amino acids. The V gene end was trimmed by 6 bases and the J gene end by 7 bases; junction bases not matched to a gene: 9. From germline, CDR1 is SGDLS and CDR2 YYNGEE. The CDR3, as DNA: TGTGCCAGCAACCTAGGACTAGCGGGTGGGAATGAGCAGTTCTTC. This encodes CASNLGLAGGNEQFF.

This clone was counted a few times. This chain joins TRBV7-2 and TRBJ2-1, with TRBD2 identical over 10 bases. The V segment lost 0 bases and the J segment 5 bases; nucleotides outside the gene matches: 4. Germline V gene lookup returns CDR1 SGHTA and CDR2 FQGNSA. This CDR3 spans 16 amino acids. This chain's CDR3 is CASSLARTSGNNEQFF. CDR3 DNA: TGTGCCAGCAGCTTAGCGAGGACTAGCGGTAACAATGAGCAGTTCTTC.

This clone has only a few counts. V is TRBV4-3 and J is TRBJ2-2; 7 bases match TRBD1. The V gene end was trimmed by 1 base and the J gene end by 0 bases; junction bases not matched to a gene: 2. In germline, CDR1 is LGHNA, CDR2 YSLEER. The CDR3 loop spans 16 amino acids. CDR3 sequence: CASSQAGTANTGELFF. DNA for the CDR3: TGCGCCAGCAGCCAAGCCGGGACAGCGAACACCGGGGAGCTGTTTTTT.

V and J are TRBV6-5 and TRBJ1-4; D not certain. CDR3 length: 15 residues. V lost 5 bases and J 0 bases, leaving 10 bases between the germline ends. Germline V gene lookup returns CDR1 MNHEY and CDR2 SVGAGI. CDR3 sequence: CASSPGISTNEKLFF. For the CDR3, the DNA is TGTGCCAGCAGTCCCGGGATCTCAACTAATGAAAAACTGTTTTTT.

This clone was picked up a small number of times. This chain connects TRBV4-1 to TRBJ2-1; 8 bases align to TRBD2. V gave up 2 bases and J gave up 0 bases; unmatched junction bases: 15. This CDR3 region has 20 residues. Germline CDR1 reads MGHRA; CDR2 reads YSYEKL. The CDR3 sequence is CASSQSAVAGSFPSYNEQFF. In DNA form, the CDR3 reads TGCGCCAGCAGCCAATCCGCGGTAGCGGGATCCTTTCCCTCCTACAATGAGCAGTTCTTC.

J is TRBJ2-7 and V is TRBV6-5; 7 bases map to TRBD2. The V segment lost 0 bases and the J segment 2 bases; nucleotides outside the gene matches: 4. CDR3 length: 15 residues. CDR1 is MNHEY and CDR2 is SVGAGI in the germline V gene. The CDR3 coding sequence is TGTGCCAGCAGTTACTCAAGCGGGGCCGCCTACGAGCAGTACTTC. Protein product: CASSYSSGAAYEQYF.

The rearrangement joins TRBV5-1 to TRBJ2-5; tentative D call: TRBD1 (6 bases). Trimming cost V 4 bases and J 2 bases, with 12 bases left between them. CDR1 and CDR2 from the germline V gene are SGHRS and YFSETQ. The CDR3 loop spans 14 amino acids. DNA of the CDR3: TGCGCCAGCAGCAAAGGACAGAGTCAAGAGACCCAGTACTTC. Protein sequence: CASSKGQSQETQYF.

A single count supports this clone. V usage is TRBV30 and J usage is TRBJ1-4; 8 bases fit TRBD1. Trimming cost V 2 bases and J 4 bases; bases outside gene matches: 3. This CDR3 has 14 residues. The germline V gene encodes CDR1 GTSNPN and CDR2 SVGIG (reference sequence). CDR3 bases: TGTGCCTGGAGTCGGACAGGGCTTAATGAAAAACTGTTTTTT. This gives the protein CAWSRTGLNEKLFF.

The V gene is TRBV5-4, the J gene TRBJ2-1; D might be TRBD1 (7 bases). Per the germline V gene, CDR1 is SGHNT and CDR2 is YYREEE (reference sequence). The V gene lost 7 bases and the J gene lost 5 bases, with 10 bases spanning the gap. The CDR3 covers 12 residues. Written as DNA, the CDR3 is TGTGCCAGCCCAGGGGGGAACAATGAGCAGTTCTTC. It encodes CASPGGNNEQFF.

This clone showed up just a few times. V is TRBV5-4 and J is TRBJ1-1; D is perhaps TRBD1 (6 bases). The CDR3 is 16 amino acids. V gave up 0 bases and J gave up 1 base, with 13 bases separating them. Germline-derived CDR1 and CDR2 are SGHNT and YYREEE (reference sequence). This chain's CDR3 is CASSLAPTGQNTEAFF. As DNA, the CDR3 is TGTGCCAGCAGCTTGGCCCCGACAGGCCAGAACACTGAAGCTTTCTTT.

The chain has TRBV6-5 and TRBJ2-7; 12 positions match TRBD1. The germline V gene has CDR1 MNHEY and CDR2 SVGAGI. CDR3 size: 15 residues. Trimming took 6 bases from V and 9 from J; bases not matched to a gene: 12. This chain's CDR3 is CASRAPGTGGGGQYF. The CDR3 bases are TGTGCCAGCAGGGCCCCCGGGACAGGGGGCGGGGGGCAGTACTTC.

The V gene is TRBV6-5, the J gene TRBJ2-6; maybe TRBD2 (5 bases). With 8 bases removed from V and 0 bases from J, the gap between germline ends came to 11 bases. The CDR3 contains 15 residues. Germline V lookup: CDR1 MNHEY, CDR2 SVGAGI. The CDR3 sequence: CASGSEASGANVLTF. The DNA for the CDR3 is TGTGCCAGCGGATCGGAGGCCTCTGGGGCCAACGTCCTGACTTTC.

J is TRBJ1-4 and V is TRBV5-1; D ambiguous. CDR3 length: 15 amino acids. Trimming left V 4 bases short and J 0 bases short, with 10 bases between. CDR1 SGHRS and CDR2 YFSETQ come from the germline V gene. The DNA for the CDR3 is TGCGCCAGCAGCCCTATCACAGCAACTAATGAAAAACTGTTTTTT. Protein sequence: CASSPITATNEKLFF.